This TCR beta chain was sequenced for a study of Ad26.COV2.S vaccination and SARS-CoV-2 variants. General observations from the study: Considerable breadth of spike-specific CD8+ and CD4+ T cell responses has reportedly been documented following vaccination. People given the vaccine had a wider spike-specific TCR breadth than placebo recipients did.

Treatment indicated: roughly 18 received Ad26.COV2.S at low or high dose, single or two shots; roughly 5 received placebo; per-sample allocation not given. Samples analyzed were those drawn on day 63 after the first vaccine or placebo injection. The donor was a Boston adult aged 18-55 years. Built on an Ad26 vector, the vaccine expressed Wuhan-strain SARS-CoV-2 spike. Produced via immunoSEQ multiplex PCR; TCRdb's table is partial and in-frame only. The sample lists about 350,000 clones; around 86% were seen once. Points on this clone: As yet, its antigen is unknown.

This receptor was identified in a person aged 18-60 years who received the Ad26.COV2.S COVID-19 vaccine or a placebo. The material sequenced was peripheral blood, taken in a trial of Ad26.COV2.S vaccine versus placebo.

This chain's CDR3 is CASSLTKGAGYNEQFF. DNA of the CDR3: TGTGCCAGCAGCTTAACGAAAGGGGCGGGCTACAATGAGCAGTTCTTC. The chain joins TRBV7-3 to TRBJ2-1, with D tentatively TRBD1 or TRBD2 (5 bases each). Trimming took off 0 bases at V and 3 bases at J, with 12 bases between the two ends. There are 16 residues in the CDR3. Germline loops: CDR1 SGHTA, CDR2 FQGTGA.